This entry features one T cell receptor (beta chain) sequence. These data belong to a study of CD8 T cells in ankylosing spondylitis. CDR3 length: 20 amino acids. CDR1 SNHLY and CDR2 FYNNEI come from the germline V gene. After removal of 6 bases from V and 0 bases from J, the junction contained 13 bases not matched to a gene. MiXCR was run by TCRdb on the 5' RACE reads, yielding one entry per CDR3 protein. The repertoire holds about 130,000 distinct CDR3 sequences, approximately 9.7% seen once, with approximately 3.3% in the top ten. This clonotype was obtained from a male donor with ankylosing spondylitis or in good health (not recorded which). The specimen was blood, either unsorted or a sorted T cell fraction (not recorded which). The V and J genes are TRBV2 and TRBJ2-2; 13 positions agree with TRBD2. The CDR3: CASSDRGTSGTPPNTGELFF. The CDR3 DNA is TGTGCCAGCAGCGATCGGGGGACTAGCGGGACCCCGCCGAACACCGGGGAGCTGTTTTTT.